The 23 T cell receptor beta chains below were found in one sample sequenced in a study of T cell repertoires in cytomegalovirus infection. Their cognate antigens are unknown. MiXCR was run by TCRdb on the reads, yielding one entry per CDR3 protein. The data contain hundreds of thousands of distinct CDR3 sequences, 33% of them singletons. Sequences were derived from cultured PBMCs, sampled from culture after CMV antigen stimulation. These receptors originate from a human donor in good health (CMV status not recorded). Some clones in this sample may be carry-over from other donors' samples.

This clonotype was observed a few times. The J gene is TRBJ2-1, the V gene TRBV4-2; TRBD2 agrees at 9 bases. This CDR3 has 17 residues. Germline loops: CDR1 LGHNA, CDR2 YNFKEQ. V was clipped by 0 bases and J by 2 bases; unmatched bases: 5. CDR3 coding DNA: TGTGCCAGCAGCCAAGATGTCCAGCGGGGGGCCTACAATGAGCAGTTCTTC. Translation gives CASSQDVQRGAYNEQFF.

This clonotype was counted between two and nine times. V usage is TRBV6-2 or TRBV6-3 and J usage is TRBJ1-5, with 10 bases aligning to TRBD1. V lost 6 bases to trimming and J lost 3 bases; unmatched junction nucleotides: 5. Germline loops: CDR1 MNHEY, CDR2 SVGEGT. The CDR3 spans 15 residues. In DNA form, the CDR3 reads TGTGCCAGCAGGACGACAGGGGGCTTCAATCAGCCCCAGCATTTT. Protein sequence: CASRTTGGFNQPQHF.

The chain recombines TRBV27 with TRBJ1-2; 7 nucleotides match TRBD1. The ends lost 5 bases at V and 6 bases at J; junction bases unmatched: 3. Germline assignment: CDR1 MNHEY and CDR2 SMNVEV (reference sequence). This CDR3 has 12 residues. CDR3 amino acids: CASSTGANGYTF. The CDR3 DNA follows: TGTGCCAGCAGTACAGGGGCGAATGGCTACACCTTC.

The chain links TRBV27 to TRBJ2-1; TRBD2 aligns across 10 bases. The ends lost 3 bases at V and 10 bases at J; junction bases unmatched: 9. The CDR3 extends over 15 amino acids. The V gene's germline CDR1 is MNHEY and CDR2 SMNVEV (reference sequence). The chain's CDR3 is CASSLGSGRGREQFF. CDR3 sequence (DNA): TGTGCCAGCAGTTTGGGAAGCGGGAGGGGGAGAGAGCAGTTCTTC.

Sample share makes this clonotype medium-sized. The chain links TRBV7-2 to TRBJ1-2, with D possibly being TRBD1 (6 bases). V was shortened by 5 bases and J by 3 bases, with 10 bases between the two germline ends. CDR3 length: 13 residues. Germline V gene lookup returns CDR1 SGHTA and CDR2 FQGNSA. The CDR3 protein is CASSETGYYGYTF. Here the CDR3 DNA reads TGTGCCAGCAGCGAAACAGGGTACTATGGCTACACCTTC.

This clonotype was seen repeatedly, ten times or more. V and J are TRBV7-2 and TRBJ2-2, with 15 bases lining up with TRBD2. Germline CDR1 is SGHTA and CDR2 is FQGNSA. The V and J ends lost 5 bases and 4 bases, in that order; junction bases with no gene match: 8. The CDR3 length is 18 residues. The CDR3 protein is CASSTRTSGRAVTGELFF. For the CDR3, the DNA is TGTGCCAGCAGCACTCGGACTAGCGGGAGGGCGGTCACCGGGGAGCTGTTTTTT.

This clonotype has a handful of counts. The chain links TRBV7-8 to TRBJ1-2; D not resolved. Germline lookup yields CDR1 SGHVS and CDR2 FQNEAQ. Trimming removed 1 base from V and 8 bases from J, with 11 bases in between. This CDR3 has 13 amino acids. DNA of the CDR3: TGTGCCAGCAGCTTAGTCCCCAACGGGGGCTACACCTTC. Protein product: CASSLVPNGGYTF.

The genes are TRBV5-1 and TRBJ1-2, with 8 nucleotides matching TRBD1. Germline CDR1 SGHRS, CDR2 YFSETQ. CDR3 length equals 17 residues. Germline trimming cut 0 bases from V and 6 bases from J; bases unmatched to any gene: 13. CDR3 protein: CASSLDPTGGGSNGYTF. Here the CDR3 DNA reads TGCGCCAGCAGCTTGGACCCTACAGGGGGAGGGAGCAATGGCTACACCTTC. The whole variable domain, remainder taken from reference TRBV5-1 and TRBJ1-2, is KAGVTQTPRYLIKTRGQQVTLSCSPISGHRSVSWYQQTPGQGLQFLFEYFSETQRNKGNFPGRFSGRQFSNSRSEMNVSTLELGDSALYLCASSLDPTGGGSNGYTFGSGTRLTVV.

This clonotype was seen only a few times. Written as DNA, the CDR3 is TGTGCCAGCAGTTCGTCAGGGGTCCCCTACGAGCAGTACGTC. This codes for CASSSSGVPYEQYV. This sequence joins TRBV28 and TRBJ2-7, with D possibly being TRBD1 (6 bases). Germline-derived CDR1 and CDR2 are MDHEN and SYDVKM. There are 14 residues in the CDR3. Trimming took off 4 bases at V and 2 bases at J, with 12 bases between the two ends.

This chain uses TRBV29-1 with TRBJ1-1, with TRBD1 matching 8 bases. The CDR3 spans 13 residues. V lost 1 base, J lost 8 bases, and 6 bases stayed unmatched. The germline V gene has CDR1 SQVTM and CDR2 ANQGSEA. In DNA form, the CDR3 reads TGCAGCGTTGAAGCCAGGGGGCGCGAGGAAGCTTTCTTT. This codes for CSVEARGREEAFF.

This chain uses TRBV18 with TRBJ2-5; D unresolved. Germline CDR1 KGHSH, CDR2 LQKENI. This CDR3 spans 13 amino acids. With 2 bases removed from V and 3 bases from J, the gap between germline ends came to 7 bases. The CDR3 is CASSPSSKETQYF. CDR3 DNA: TGTGCCAGCTCACCAAGCAGCAAAGAGACCCAGTACTTC.

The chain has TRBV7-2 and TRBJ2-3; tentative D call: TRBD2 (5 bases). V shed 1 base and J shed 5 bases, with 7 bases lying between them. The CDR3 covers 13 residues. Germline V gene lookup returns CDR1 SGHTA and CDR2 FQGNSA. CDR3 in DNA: TGTGCCAGCAGCTTAGTAGGACTAGATACGCAGTATTTT. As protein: CASSLVGLDTQYF.

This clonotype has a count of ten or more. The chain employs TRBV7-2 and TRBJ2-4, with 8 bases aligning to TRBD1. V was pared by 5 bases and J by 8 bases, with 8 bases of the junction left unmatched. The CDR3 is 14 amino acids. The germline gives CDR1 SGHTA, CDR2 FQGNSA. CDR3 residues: CASSRTGLIDIQYF. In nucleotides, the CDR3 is TGTGCCAGCAGCCGGACAGGGTTAATTGACATTCAGTACTTC.

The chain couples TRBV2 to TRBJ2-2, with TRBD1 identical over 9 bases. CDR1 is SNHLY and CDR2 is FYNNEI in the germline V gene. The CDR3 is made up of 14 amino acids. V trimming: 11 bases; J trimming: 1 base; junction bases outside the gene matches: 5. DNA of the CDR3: TGTGCCTGTCCGGGACAGGGGAACACCGGGGAGCTGTTTTTT. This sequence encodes CACPGQGNTGELFF.

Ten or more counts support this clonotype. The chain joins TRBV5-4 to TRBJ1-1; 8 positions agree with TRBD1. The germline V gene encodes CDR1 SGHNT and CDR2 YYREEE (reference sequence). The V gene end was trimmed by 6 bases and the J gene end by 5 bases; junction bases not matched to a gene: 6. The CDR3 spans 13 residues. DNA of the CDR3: TGTGCCAGCAAGGGACAGGAGGGGACTGAAGCTTTCTTT. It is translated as CASKGQEGTEAFF.

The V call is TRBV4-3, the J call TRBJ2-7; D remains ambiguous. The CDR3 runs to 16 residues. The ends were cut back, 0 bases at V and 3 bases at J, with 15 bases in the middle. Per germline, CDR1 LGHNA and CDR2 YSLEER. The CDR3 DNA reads TGCGCCAGCAGCCAAGATGCCCTAAGAAGCAGCTACGAGCAGTACGTC. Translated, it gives CASSQDALRSSYEQYV.

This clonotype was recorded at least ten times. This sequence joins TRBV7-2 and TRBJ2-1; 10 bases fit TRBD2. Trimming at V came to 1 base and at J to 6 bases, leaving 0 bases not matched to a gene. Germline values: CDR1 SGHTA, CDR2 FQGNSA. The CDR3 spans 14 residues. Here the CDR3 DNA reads TGTGCCAGCAGCTTAGGGACTAGCGGCAATGAGCAGTTCTTC. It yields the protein CASSLGTSGNEQFF.

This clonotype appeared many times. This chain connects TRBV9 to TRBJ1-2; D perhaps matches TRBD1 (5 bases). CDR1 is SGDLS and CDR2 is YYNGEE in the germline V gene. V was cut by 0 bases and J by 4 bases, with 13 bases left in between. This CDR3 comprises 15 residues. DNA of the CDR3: TGTGCCAGCAGCGTAGACCAGGGTGTGAGCTATGGCTACACCTTC. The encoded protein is CASSVDQGVSYGYTF. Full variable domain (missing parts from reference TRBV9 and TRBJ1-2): DSGVTQTPKHLITATGQRVTLRCSPRSGDLSVYWYQQSLDQGLQFLIQYYNGEERAKGNILERFSAQQFPDLHSELNLSSLELGDSALYFCASSVDQGVSYGYTFGSGTRLTVV.

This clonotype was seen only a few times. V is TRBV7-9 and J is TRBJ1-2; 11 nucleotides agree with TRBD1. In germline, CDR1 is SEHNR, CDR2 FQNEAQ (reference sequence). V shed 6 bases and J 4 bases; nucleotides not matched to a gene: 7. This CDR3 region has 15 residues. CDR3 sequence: CASSQTGQGVYGYTF. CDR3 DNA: TGTGCCAGCAGTCAAACGGGACAGGGGGTCTATGGCTACACCTTC. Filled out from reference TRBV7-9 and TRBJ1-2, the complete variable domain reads DTGVSQNPRHKITKRGQNVTFRCDPISEHNRLYWYRQTLGQGPEFLTYFQNEAQLEKSRLLSDRFSAERPKGSFSTLEIQRTEQGDSAMYLCASSQTGQGVYGYTFGSGTRLTVV.

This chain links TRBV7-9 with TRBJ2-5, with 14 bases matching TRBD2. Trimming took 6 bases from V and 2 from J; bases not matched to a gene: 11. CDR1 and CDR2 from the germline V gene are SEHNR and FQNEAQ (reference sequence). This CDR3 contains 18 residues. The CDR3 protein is CASSPGRLAGGFQETQYF. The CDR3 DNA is TGTGCCAGCAGTCCCGGCCGACTAGCGGGAGGGTTTCAAGAGACCCAGTACTTC. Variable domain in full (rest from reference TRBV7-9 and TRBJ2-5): DTGVSQNPRHKITKRGQNVTFRCDPISEHNRLYWYRQTLGQGPEFLTYFQNEAQLEKSRLLSDRFSAERPKGSFSTLEIQRTEQGDSAMYLCASSPGRLAGGFQETQYFGPGTRLLVL.

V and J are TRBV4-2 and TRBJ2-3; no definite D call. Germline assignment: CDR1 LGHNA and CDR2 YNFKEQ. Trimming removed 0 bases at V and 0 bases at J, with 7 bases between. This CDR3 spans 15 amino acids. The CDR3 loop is CASSQDPRSTDTQYF. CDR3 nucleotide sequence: TGTGCCAGCAGCCAAGATCCCCGTAGCACAGATACGCAGTATTTT.

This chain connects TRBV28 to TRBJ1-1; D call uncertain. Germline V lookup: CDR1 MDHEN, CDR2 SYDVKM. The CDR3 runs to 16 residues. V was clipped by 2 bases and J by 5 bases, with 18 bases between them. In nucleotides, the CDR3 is TGTGCCAGCAGTTTAATTGTAGGCCTCCTGCGGACTGAAGCTTTCTTT. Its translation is CASSLIVGLLRTEAFF.

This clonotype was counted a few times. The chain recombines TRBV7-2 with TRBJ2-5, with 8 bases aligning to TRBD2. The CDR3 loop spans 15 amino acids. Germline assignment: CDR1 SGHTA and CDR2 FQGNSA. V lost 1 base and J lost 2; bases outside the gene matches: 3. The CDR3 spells CASSLGLAGQETQYF. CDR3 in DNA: TGTGCCAGCAGCTTAGGGTTAGCGGGGCAAGAGACCCAGTACTTC.